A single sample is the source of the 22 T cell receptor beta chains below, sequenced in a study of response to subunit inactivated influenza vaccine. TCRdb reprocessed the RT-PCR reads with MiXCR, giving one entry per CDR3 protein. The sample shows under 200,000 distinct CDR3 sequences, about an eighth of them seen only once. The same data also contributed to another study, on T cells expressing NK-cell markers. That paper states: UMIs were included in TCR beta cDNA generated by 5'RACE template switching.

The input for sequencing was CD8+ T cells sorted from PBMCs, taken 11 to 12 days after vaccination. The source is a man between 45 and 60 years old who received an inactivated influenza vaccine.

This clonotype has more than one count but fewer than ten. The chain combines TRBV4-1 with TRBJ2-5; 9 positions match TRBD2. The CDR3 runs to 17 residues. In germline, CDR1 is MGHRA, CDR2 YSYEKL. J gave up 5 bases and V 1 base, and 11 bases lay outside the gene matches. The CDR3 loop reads CASSQVGLREGRETQYF. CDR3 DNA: TGCGCCAGCAGCCAAGTTGGATTGCGGGAGGGCCGGGAGACCCAGTACTTC.

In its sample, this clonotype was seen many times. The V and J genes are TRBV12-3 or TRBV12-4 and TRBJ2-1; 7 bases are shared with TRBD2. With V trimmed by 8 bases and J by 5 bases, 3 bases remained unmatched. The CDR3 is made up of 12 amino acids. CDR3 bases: TGTGCCAGCCTAGCGGTCCACAATGAGCAGTTCTTC. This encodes CASLAVHNEQFF.

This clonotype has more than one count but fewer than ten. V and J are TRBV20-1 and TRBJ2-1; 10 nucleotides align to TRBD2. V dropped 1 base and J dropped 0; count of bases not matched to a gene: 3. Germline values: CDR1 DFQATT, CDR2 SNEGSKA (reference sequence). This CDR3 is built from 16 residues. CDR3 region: CSARVLAGVSYNEQFF. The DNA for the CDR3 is TGCAGTGCTAGAGTGCTAGCGGGGGTCTCCTACAATGAGCAGTTCTTC.

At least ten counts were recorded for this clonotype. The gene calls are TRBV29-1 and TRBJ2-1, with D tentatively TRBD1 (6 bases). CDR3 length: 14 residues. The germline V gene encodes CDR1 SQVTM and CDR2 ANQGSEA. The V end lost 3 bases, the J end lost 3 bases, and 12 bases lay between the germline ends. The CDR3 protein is CSVDPGTYYNEQFF. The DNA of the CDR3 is TGCAGCGTTGATCCCGGGACATACTACAATGAGCAGTTCTTC.

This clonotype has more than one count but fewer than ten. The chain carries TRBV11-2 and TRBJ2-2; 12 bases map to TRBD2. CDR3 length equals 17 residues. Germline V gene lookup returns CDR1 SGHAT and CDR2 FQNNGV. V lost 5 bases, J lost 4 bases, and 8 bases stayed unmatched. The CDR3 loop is CASSRRLAGVVTGELFF. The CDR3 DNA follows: TGTGCCAGCAGCCGCCGACTAGCGGGAGTCGTCACCGGGGAGCTGTTTTTT.

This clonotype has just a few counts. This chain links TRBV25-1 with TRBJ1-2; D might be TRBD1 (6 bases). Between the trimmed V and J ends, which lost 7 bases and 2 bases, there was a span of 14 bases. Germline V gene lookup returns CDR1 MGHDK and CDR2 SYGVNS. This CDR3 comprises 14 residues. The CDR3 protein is CASTPGHPNYGYTF. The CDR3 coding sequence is TGTGCCAGCACTCCGGGACACCCGAACTATGGCTACACCTTC.

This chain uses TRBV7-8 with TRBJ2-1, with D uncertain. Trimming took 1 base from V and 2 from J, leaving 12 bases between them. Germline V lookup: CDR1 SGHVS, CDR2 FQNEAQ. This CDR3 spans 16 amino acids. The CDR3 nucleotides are TGTGCCAGCAGCTTAGTCGGCAGATATCCCTACAATGAGCAGTTCTTC. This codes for CASSLVGRYPYNEQFF.

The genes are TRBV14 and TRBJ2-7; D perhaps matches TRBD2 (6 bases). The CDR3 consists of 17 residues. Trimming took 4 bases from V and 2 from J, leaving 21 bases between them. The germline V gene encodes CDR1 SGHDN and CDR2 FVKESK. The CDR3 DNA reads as TGTGCCAGCAGCCTATCGGCCAGGGCGGGGTACCCCTACGAGCAGTACTTC. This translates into CASSLSARAGYPYEQYF.

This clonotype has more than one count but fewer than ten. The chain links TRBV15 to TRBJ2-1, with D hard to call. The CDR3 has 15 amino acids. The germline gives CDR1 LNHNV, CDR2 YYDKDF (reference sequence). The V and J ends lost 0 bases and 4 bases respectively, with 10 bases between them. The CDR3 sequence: CATSRDSAAYNEQFF. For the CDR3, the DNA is TGTGCCACCAGCAGAGATTCGGCAGCTTACAATGAGCAGTTCTTC.

DNA for the CDR3: TGTGCCAGCAGTTACTCACCAGCGAGCTCCTACAATGAGCAGTTCTTC. It is translated as CASSYSPASSYNEQFF. The rearrangement links TRBV6-5 to TRBJ2-1; unclear D gene. The CDR3 length is 16 residues. Germline loops: CDR1 MNHEY, CDR2 SVGAGI. V was shortened by 0 bases and J by 0 bases, with 9 bases between the two germline ends.

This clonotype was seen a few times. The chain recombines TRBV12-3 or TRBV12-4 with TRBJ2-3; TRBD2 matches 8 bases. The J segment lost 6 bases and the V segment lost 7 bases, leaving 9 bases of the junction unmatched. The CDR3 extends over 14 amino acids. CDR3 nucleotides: TGTGCCAGCAACCCGGGGACTAGTGCTGATACGCAGTATTTT. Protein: CASNPGTSADTQYF.

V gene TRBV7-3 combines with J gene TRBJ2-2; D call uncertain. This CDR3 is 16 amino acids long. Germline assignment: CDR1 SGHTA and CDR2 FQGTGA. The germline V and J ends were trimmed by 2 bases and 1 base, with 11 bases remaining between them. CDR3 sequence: CASSLVRTRNTGELFF. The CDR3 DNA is TGTGCCAGCAGCTTAGTCAGAACGCGGAACACCGGGGAGCTGTTTTTT.

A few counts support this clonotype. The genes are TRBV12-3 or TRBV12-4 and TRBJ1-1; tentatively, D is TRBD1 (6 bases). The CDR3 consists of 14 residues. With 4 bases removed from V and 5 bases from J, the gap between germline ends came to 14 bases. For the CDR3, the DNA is TGTGCCAGCAGTTCGTCGGGGGCGGGAACTGAAGCTTTCTTT. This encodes CASSSSGAGTEAFF.

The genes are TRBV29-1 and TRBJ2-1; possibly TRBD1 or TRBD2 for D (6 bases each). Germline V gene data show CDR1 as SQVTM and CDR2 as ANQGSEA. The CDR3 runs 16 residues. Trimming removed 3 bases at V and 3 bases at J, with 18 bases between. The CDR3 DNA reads TGCAGCGTTGACCCAGGGGTTAGCGGACTCTACAATGAGCAGTTCTTC. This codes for CSVDPGVSGLYNEQFF.

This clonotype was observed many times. Here the CDR3 DNA reads TGTGCCAGCAGCGTAGGGTATGGCTACACCTTC. This sequence encodes CASSVGYGYTF. The chain recombines TRBV9 with TRBJ1-2; D ambiguous. Germline assignment: CDR1 SGDLS and CDR2 YYNGEE. This CDR3 is built from 11 residues. Trimming cost V 0 bases and J 5 bases, with 2 bases left between them. The variable domain in full, with the rest retrieved from reference TRBV9 and TRBJ1-2, is DSGVTQTPKHLITATGQRVTLRCSPRSGDLSVYWYQQSLDQGLQFLIQYYNGEERAKGNILERFSAQQFPDLHSELNLSSLELGDSALYFCASSVGYGYTFGSGTRLTVV.

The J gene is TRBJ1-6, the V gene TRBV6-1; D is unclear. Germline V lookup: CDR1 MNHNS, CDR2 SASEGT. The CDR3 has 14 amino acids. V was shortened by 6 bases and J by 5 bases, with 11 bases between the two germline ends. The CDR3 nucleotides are TGTGCCAGCAGACCAACAGTAGATAATTCACCCCTCCACTTT. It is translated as CASRPTVDNSPLHF.

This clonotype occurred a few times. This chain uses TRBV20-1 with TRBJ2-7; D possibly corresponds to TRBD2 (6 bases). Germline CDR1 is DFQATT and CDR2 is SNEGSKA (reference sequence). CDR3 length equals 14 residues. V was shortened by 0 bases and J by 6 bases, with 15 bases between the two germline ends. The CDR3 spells CSARDWREIGEQYF. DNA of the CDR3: TGCAGTGCTAGAGATTGGAGGGAGATCGGCGAGCAGTACTTC.

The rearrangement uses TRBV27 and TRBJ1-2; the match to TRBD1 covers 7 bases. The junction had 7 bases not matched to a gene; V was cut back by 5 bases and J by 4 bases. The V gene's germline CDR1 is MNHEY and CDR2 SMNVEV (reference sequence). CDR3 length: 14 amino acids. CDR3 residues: CASSPIDRAYGYTF. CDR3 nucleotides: TGTGCCAGCAGTCCAATAGACAGGGCCTATGGCTACACCTTC.

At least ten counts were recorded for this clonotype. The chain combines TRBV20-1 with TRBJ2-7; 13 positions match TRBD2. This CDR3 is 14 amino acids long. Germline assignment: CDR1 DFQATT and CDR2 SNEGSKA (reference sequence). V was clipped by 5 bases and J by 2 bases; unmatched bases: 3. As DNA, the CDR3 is TGCAGTGCTGTCGGGACTAGCGGGGCCTACGAGCAGTACTTC. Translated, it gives CSAVGTSGAYEQYF.

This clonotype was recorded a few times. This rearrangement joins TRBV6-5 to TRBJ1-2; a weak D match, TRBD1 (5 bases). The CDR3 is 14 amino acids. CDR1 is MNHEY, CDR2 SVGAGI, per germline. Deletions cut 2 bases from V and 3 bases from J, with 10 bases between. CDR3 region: CASSYGGRYYGYTF. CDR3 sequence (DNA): TGTGCCAGCAGTTACGGGGGGAGGTACTATGGCTACACCTTC.

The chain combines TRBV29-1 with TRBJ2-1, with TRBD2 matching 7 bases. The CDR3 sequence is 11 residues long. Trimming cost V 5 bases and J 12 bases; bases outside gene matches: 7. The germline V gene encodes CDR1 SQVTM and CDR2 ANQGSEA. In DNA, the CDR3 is TGCAGCGTTCCCCTAGCGGTTGGGCAGTTCTTC. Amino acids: CSVPLAVGQFF.

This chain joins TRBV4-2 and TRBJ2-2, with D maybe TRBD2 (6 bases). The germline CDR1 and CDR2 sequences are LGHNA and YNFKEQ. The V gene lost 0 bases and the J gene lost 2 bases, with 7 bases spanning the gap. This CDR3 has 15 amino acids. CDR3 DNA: TGTGCCAGCAGCCAAGAGGGGGGAAACACCGGGGAGCTGTTTTTT. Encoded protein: CASSQEGGNTGELFF.